This record looks at one T cell receptor beta chain sequence and its context. This specimen comes from a study of blood T cell repertoires in COVID-19. Study at large: The cDNA or gDNA used as material had been derived from T cells, B-cell-depleted T cells, or PBMCs.

How the authors handled the data: How many nucleated cells were present was estimated from reference gene primer amplification. TCRdb's table, derived via immunoSEQ multiplex PCR, lists solely in-frame clones and lacks some. V, J and clone size derive from that table, while D and trimming were established from the DNA sequence. The sample yields about 140,000 clones, 84% seen once. The sample comprised peripheral blood. The origin of this receptor is a human donor in a cohort sampled during active COVID-19.

DNA for the CDR3: TGTGCCAGCAGCTTAGACGGGGGGGCCACAGATACGCAGTATTTT. Protein: CASSLDGGATDTQYF. This chain joins TRBV7-2 and TRBJ2-3; 8 bases map to TRBD2. The V and J ends lost 1 base and 2 bases, in that order; junction bases with no gene match: 2. Germline assignment: CDR1 SGHTA and CDR2 FQGNSA. The CDR3 has 15 amino acids.